Below are 7 T cell receptor beta chains sequenced from a single sample in a study of shared clonotypes between healthy human individuals. Sequenced by immunoSEQ multiplex PCR; TCRdb stores in-frame clones only, minus some. Of tens of thousands of clones listed, 62% were seen once; the top ten hold around 50%. Sequenced: memory CD8+ T cells sorted from blood. Subset noted: CD45RO+ cells pooled with CCR7-negative TemRA cells. The receptor source for this set is a man between 25 and 39 years old in good health.

J is TRBJ1-1 and V is TRBV11-1; a weak D match, TRBD1 (5 bases). The CDR3 contains 15 residues. The V gene's germline CDR1 is SGHAT and CDR2 FQDESV (reference sequence). Trimming cost V 5 bases and J 4 bases, with 17 bases left between them. The CDR3 is CASSPSGRVATEAFF. CDR3 DNA: TGTGCCAGCAGCCCAAGCGGCAGGGTTGCCACTGAAGCTTTCTTT.

In nucleotides, the CDR3 is TGTGCCAGCAGTGAGGGGACAGGCGGACTTAACTATGGCTACACCTTC. This translates into CASSEGTGGLNYGYTF. The chain uses TRBV2 and TRBJ1-2; 8 positions match TRBD1. The V gene end was trimmed by 3 bases and the J gene end by 1 base; junction bases not matched to a gene: 7. The CDR3 loop spans 16 amino acids. Germline V gene sequence: CDR1 SNHLY, CDR2 FYNNEI.

The chain uses TRBV30 and TRBJ2-7, with TRBD1 identical over 10 bases. Trimming cost V 1 base and J 3 bases; bases outside gene matches: 3. Germline CDR1 is GTSNPN and CDR2 is SVGIG (reference sequence). The CDR3 covers 14 residues. CDR3 region: CAWSAGTGDYEQYF. The CDR3 nucleotides read TGTGCCTGGAGTGCGGGGACAGGGGACTACGAGCAGTACTTC.

This clone has more than one count but fewer than ten. CDR3 loop: CASSFHPATDTQYF. CDR3 nucleotide sequence: TGTGCCAGCAGTTTCCATCCGGCCACAGATACGCAGTATTTT. The chain joins TRBV27 to TRBJ2-3; D uncertain. The CDR3 loop spans 14 amino acids. Germline values: CDR1 MNHEY, CDR2 SMNVEV (reference sequence). Trimming left V 3 bases short and J 2 bases short, with 9 bases between.

V is TRBV29-1 and J is TRBJ2-7, with 8 bases lining up with TRBD1. Germline CDR1 and CDR2: SQVTM and ANQGSEA. With V trimmed by 1 base and J by 2 bases, 10 bases remained unmatched. The CDR3 has 16 residues. CDR3 residues: CSVEGSLDRDTYEQYF. The CDR3 nucleotides are TGCAGCGTTGAAGGATCCTTGGACAGGGACACCTACGAGCAGTACTTC.

This rearrangement joins TRBV9 to TRBJ2-1; no firm D call. Trimming removed 1 base at V and 2 bases at J, with 10 bases between. The CDR3 runs to 15 residues. Germline lookup yields CDR1 SGDLS and CDR2 YYNGEE. The DNA of the CDR3 is TGTGCCAGCAGCGTAAGGTCAGATCCCTACAATGAGCAGTTCTTC. It yields the protein CASSVRSDPYNEQFF.

The rearrangement uses TRBV30 and TRBJ2-1; TRBD2 agrees at 13 bases. CDR1 GTSNPN and CDR2 SVGIG come from the germline V gene (reference sequence). The CDR3 runs to 15 residues. V was pared by 8 bases and J by 5 bases, with 9 bases of the junction left unmatched. As DNA, the CDR3 is TGTGCCGGTCAGGAGGGACTAGCGGGAAACAATGAGCAGTTCTTC. Translation: CAGQEGLAGNNEQFF.